Listed here are 22 T cell receptor beta chains from one sample, sequenced in a study of control samples from healthy donors and cancer patients. The repertoire was sequenced with immunoSEQ multiplex PCR; TCRdb's copy has only in-frame clones and lacks some. Here the sample spans about 95,000 clones, just under 85% being singletons. Sequenced: blood. These receptors were obtained from a man between 25 and 39 years old in good health.

The J gene is TRBJ1-1, the V gene TRBV19; D gene unclear. V lost 3 bases, J lost 9 bases, and 8 bases lay in between. The CDR3 has 11 amino acids. CDR1 and CDR2 (germline): LNHDA, SQIVND (reference sequence). CDR3 region: CASSIEVKAFF. In DNA, the CDR3 is TGTGCCAGTAGTATTGAGGTGAAAGCTTTCTTT.

This sequence joins TRBV30 and TRBJ2-6; D unresolved. With 2 bases removed from V and 0 bases from J, the gap between germline ends came to 5 bases. This CDR3 contains 14 residues. Germline V gene data show CDR1 as GTSNPN and CDR2 as SVGIG (reference sequence). Here the CDR3 reads CAWSQSSGANVLTF. CDR3 sequence (DNA): TGTGCCTGGAGTCAGAGCTCTGGGGCCAACGTCCTGACTTTC.

This sequence joins TRBV11-2 and TRBJ2-7; no clear D. The CDR3 contains 16 residues. Trimming removed 0 bases from V and 3 bases from J, with 15 bases in between. Germline V CDR1 and CDR2: SGHAT, FQNNGV. CDR3 loop: CASSLDGGYTDYEQYF. The CDR3 DNA reads TGTGCCAGCAGCTTAGACGGCGGCTACACGGACTACGAGCAGTACTTC.

The chain couples TRBV5-8 to TRBJ1-5; D remains unclear. Germline V CDR1 and CDR2: SGHTS, YDEGEE. This CDR3 contains 15 residues. Trimming cost V 3 bases and J 0 bases, with 10 bases left between them. The CDR3 region is CASSSDGLSNQPQHF. Written as DNA, the CDR3 is TGTGCCAGCAGCTCGGACGGACTTAGCAATCAGCCCCAGCATTTT. Based on the CDR3 plus reference TRBV5-8 and TRBJ1-5, the full variable domain is EAGVTQSPTHLIKTRGQQATLRCSPISGHTSVYWYQQALGLGLQFLLWYDEGEERNRGNFPPRFSGRQFPNYSSELNVNALELEDSALYLCASSSDGLSNQPQHFGDGTRLSIL.

The chain uses TRBV19 and TRBJ2-2; D possibly corresponds to TRBD1 (6 bases). The germline CDR1 and CDR2 sequences are LNHDA and SQIVND (reference sequence). Trimming removed 6 bases at V and 5 bases at J, with 16 bases between. The CDR3 consists of 15 residues. Here the CDR3 reads CASRRRAGDTGELFF. Written as DNA, the CDR3 is TGTGCCAGTAGACGAAGGGCAGGGGATACCGGGGAGCTGTTTTTT.

The chain is built from TRBV5-6 and TRBJ2-7; D gene ambiguous. Germline V gene sequence: CDR1 SGHDT, CDR2 YYEEEE. This CDR3 comprises 13 residues. V was trimmed by 2 bases and J by 3 bases, leaving 9 bases between them. The CDR3 DNA is TGTGCCAGCAGCTTAGATTCCCTCTACGAGCAGTACTTC. The encoded protein is CASSLDSLYEQYF. Complete variable domain (other parts from reference TRBV5-6 and TRBJ2-7): DAGVTQSPTHLIKTRGQQVTLRCSPKSGHDTVSWYQQALGQGPQFIFQYYEEEERQRGNFPDRFSGHQFPNYSSELNVNALLLGDSALYLCASSLDSLYEQYFGPGTRLTVT.

The J gene is TRBJ2-1, the V gene TRBV5-1, with unresolved D. CDR3 length equals 13 residues. Per the germline V gene, CDR1 is SGHRS and CDR2 is YFSETQ. V lost 0 bases and J 8 bases, leaving 9 bases between the germline ends. The CDR3 nucleotides read TGCGCCAGCAGCTTGGCTAAGGTAGATGAGCAGTTCTTC. Its translation is CASSLAKVDEQFF. Together with reference TRBV5-1 and TRBJ2-1, the CDR3 gives the full variable domain: KAGVTQTPRYLIKTRGQQVTLSCSPISGHRSVSWYQQTPGQGLQFLFEYFSETQRNKGNFPGRFSGRQFSNSRSEMNVSTLELGDSALYLCASSLAKVDEQFFGPGTRLTVL.

The rearrangement joins TRBV6-5 to TRBJ1-6, with 8 bases aligning to TRBD1. This CDR3 is 14 amino acids long. Trimming cost V 10 bases and J 7 bases; bases outside gene matches: 9. Germline lookup yields CDR1 MNHEY and CDR2 SVGAGI. CDR3 in amino acids: CATAGQGDNSPLHF. The CDR3 DNA reads TGTGCCACCGCAGGACAGGGTGACAATTCACCCCTCCACTTT.

The chain links TRBV28 to TRBJ1-2; a possible D gene is TRBD1 (5 bases). The V and J ends lost 3 bases and 4 bases respectively, with 9 bases between them. The length of the CDR3 is 13 residues. Germline V gives CDR1 MDHEN, CDR2 SYDVKM. The CDR3 DNA reads as TGTGCCAGCAGTTTGGGGGAACTCTATGGCTACACCTTC. Translating gives CASSLGELYGYTF.

The chain has TRBV30 and TRBJ1-1; D may be TRBD1 (6 bases). Trimming removed 7 bases at V and 7 bases at J, with 19 bases between. The CDR3 runs to 13 residues. The germline gives CDR1 GTSNPN, CDR2 SVGIG (reference sequence). The CDR3 loop is CAYEWGGEGEAFF. As DNA, the CDR3 is TGTGCCTACGAATGGGGGGGCGAAGGTGAAGCTTTCTTT.

Only one count was recorded for this clone. The chain carries TRBV5-5 and TRBJ2-7; D call uncertain. The V gene lost 4 bases and the J gene lost 6 bases, with 17 bases spanning the gap. The germline V gene encodes CDR1 SGHKS and CDR2 YYEKEE (reference sequence). This CDR3 has 14 residues. The CDR3: CASSGYPAVSEQYF. The CDR3 coding sequence is TGTGCCAGCAGCGGGTATCCTGCGGTCTCCGAGCAGTACTTC.

The chain couples TRBV19 to TRBJ1-6; D call uncertain. V lost 5 bases to trimming and J lost 14 bases, with 22 bases between them. Looked up from germline, CDR1 is LNHDA and CDR2 is SQIVND (reference sequence). The CDR3 has 15 residues. CDR3 residues: CASSQFRQNLGALHF. CDR3 coding DNA: TGTGCCAGTAGTCAGTTCCGACAAAATCTTGGGGCCCTCCACTTT.

The chain combines TRBV12-3 or TRBV12-4 with TRBJ1-2; D gene ambiguous. V was pared by 3 bases and J by 4 bases, with 9 bases between. The CDR3 contains 13 residues. DNA of the CDR3: TGTGCCAGCAGTTTGGCGTCTGGCTATGGCTACACCTTC. It codes for CASSLASGYGYTF.

The chain recombines TRBV30 with TRBJ2-5, with 9 positions matching TRBD1. CDR3 length equals 14 residues. V gave up 0 bases and J gave up 4 bases; unmatched junction bases: 3. Germline V lookup: CDR1 GTSNPN, CDR2 SVGIG (reference sequence). CDR3 loop: CAWSVRQGGETQYF. The CDR3 DNA is TGTGCCTGGAGTGTAAGACAGGGGGGAGAGACCCAGTACTTC.

This sequence joins TRBV24-1 and TRBJ2-3; D is possibly TRBD1 (6 bases). V lost 3 bases and J lost 2, with 20 bases in between. Germline assignment: CDR1 KGHDR and CDR2 SFDVKD. This CDR3 comprises 18 residues. This CDR3 reads CATSDAPGRGISTDTQYF. The DNA for the CDR3 is TGTGCCACCAGTGATGCTCCGGGTAGGGGGATATCCACAGATACGCAGTATTTT.

The chain combines TRBV6-1 with TRBJ1-1; D is undetermined. The CDR3 totals 14 residues. The ends were cut back, 3 bases at V and 3 bases at J, with 11 bases in the middle. Germline assignment: CDR1 MNHNS and CDR2 SASEGT. For the CDR3, the DNA is TGTGCCAGCAGTGAGGGTTCGGGTTACACTGAAGCTTTCTTT. Its protein product is CASSEGSGYTEAFF.

The chain is built from TRBV6-1 and TRBJ1-5; D may be TRBD1 (5 bases). Germline CDR1 is MNHNS and CDR2 is SASEGT. V lost 4 bases to trimming and J lost 1 base, with 14 bases between them. This CDR3 spans 16 amino acids. CDR3 protein: CASSGGRRLSNQPQHF. Written as DNA, the CDR3 is TGTGCCAGCAGTGGGGGACGGCGGCTCAGCAATCAGCCCCAGCATTTT.

The rearrangement joins TRBV19 to TRBJ1-6, with unresolved D. This CDR3 has 17 amino acids. Trimming removed 3 bases from V and 1 base from J, with 13 bases in between. Germline V gene data show CDR1 as LNHDA and CDR2 as SQIVND (reference sequence). The CDR3 DNA sequence: TGTGCCAGTAGTATTTCTAACAGAGGGTCCTATAATTCACCCCTCCACTTT. Its translation: CASSISNRGSYNSPLHF.

The J gene is TRBJ1-2, the V gene TRBV28; 7 nucleotides agree with TRBD1. Unmatched junction bases numbered 13, after V lost 6 bases and J lost 3 bases. CDR1 is MDHEN, CDR2 SYDVKM, per germline. This CDR3 is built from 16 residues. As DNA, the CDR3 is TGTGCCAGCAGGTCCTCCGAGGGGGCGGATTACTATGGCTACACCTTC. Encoded protein: CASRSSEGADYYGYTF.

The V gene is TRBV5-1, the J gene TRBJ1-1; a weak D match, TRBD1 (5 bases). This CDR3 contains 15 residues. Germline V lookup: CDR1 SGHRS, CDR2 YFSETQ. V was shortened by 0 bases and J by 6 bases, with 15 bases between the two germline ends. As DNA, the CDR3 is TGCGCCAGCAGCTTGGTGCCCCAGGGAGAGGCTGAAGCTTTCTTT. Translating gives CASSLVPQGEAEAFF.

The chain combines TRBV3-1 (or the pseudogene TRBV3-2) with TRBJ2-7; D may be TRBD2 (7 bases). Germline CDR1 and CDR2: LGHDT and YNNKEL (reference sequence). The CDR3 length is 13 residues. V lost 3 bases and J 6 bases, leaving 12 bases between the germline ends. This chain's CDR3 is CASSHRGGVEQYF. The CDR3 bases are TGTGCCAGCAGCCACAGAGGGGGGGTCGAGCAGTACTTC.

The chain employs TRBV6-6 and TRBJ1-1; D is unclear. Trimming shortened V by 2 bases and J by 5 bases, and 15 bases separated the two germline ends. Germline loops: CDR1 MNHNY, CDR2 SVGAGI (reference sequence). The CDR3 loop spans 15 amino acids. For the CDR3, the DNA is TGTGCCAGCAGTTACAGCGGCGGAGATTTTACTGAAGCTTTCTTT. Translation gives CASSYSGGDFTEAFF.